Presented here are 31 T cell receptor beta chains from one specimen sequenced in a study of cytomegalovirus exposure and HLA in healthy donors. The PCR employed 60 Vbeta primers together with 13 Jbeta primers. TCRdb's table, derived via immunoSEQ multiplex PCR, lists solely in-frame clones and lacks some. The table records fewer than 90,000 clones, approximately 79% of them present only once. Input material: PBMCs. These receptors came from a female donor in good health and CMV-seronegative.

This clone occurred a few times. CDR3 sequence: CAWSSQGHGYTF. The CDR3, as DNA: TGTGCCTGGTCATCCCAGGGGCATGGCTACACCTTC. The V gene is TRBV30, the J gene TRBJ1-2; D is perhaps TRBD1 (6 bases). Germline V lookup: CDR1 GTSNPN, CDR2 SVGIG (reference sequence). V dropped 5 bases and J dropped 6 bases, with 13 bases sitting between them. The CDR3 has 12 residues.

In its sample, this clone was seen once. This chain uses TRBV11-2 with TRBJ1-2; no reliable D call. Germline assignment: CDR1 SGHAT and CDR2 FQNNGV. The CDR3 has 14 amino acids. V was shortened by 1 base and J by 8 bases, with 14 bases between the two germline ends. CDR3 sequence reads: CASSLGGVGLGYTF. DNA for the CDR3: TGTGCCAGCAGCTTAGGAGGAGTTGGTCTCGGCTACACCTTC.

As to this clone: The junction departs from the called germline gene at one end, perhaps through a read error. The chain combines TRBV9 with TRBJ2-5; 8 bases align to TRBD2. The CDR3 is made up of 15 amino acids. CDR1 is SGDLS, CDR2 YYNGEE, per germline. The CDR3 sequence: CAGSVASGRGETQYF. In DNA form, the CDR3 reads TGTGCCGGCAGCGTAGCCAGCGGGAGAGGAGAGACCCAGTACTTC.

The rearrangement uses TRBV27 and TRBJ1-4; TRBD1 agrees at 7 bases. The junction had 11 bases not matched to a gene; V was cut back by 3 bases and J by 7 bases. This CDR3 comprises 16 residues. Germline V gene sequence: CDR1 MNHEY, CDR2 SMNVEV (reference sequence). CDR3 sequence: CASSFGKTGKREKLFF. The CDR3 DNA reads TGTGCCAGCAGTTTTGGGAAGACAGGGAAGCGTGAAAAACTGTTTTTT.

V gene TRBV5-4 combines with J gene TRBJ2-1; 9 positions agree with TRBD2. From germline, CDR1 is SGHNT and CDR2 YYREEE (reference sequence). This CDR3 spans 15 amino acids. With 1 base clipped from V and 4 bases from J, the junction kept 3 bases outside the gene matches. The CDR3 sequence is CASSLSSGSYNEQFF. The DNA of the CDR3 is TGTGCCAGCAGCTTGAGTAGCGGGAGTTACAATGAGCAGTTCTTC.

CDR3 sequence: CASSFQGVGNEQFF. DNA of the CDR3: TGTGCCAGCAGCTTTCAGGGGGTGGGCAATGAGCAGTTCTTC. This chain links TRBV7-9 with TRBJ2-1; 7 bases are a match to TRBD1. Germline lookup yields CDR1 SEHNR and CDR2 FQNEAQ (reference sequence). Trimming took 3 bases from V and 6 from J; bases not matched to a gene: 5. The CDR3 sequence is 14 residues long.

This rearrangement joins TRBV10-1 to TRBJ2-5, with D maybe TRBD1 (5 bases). Trimming shortened V by 6 bases and J by 3 bases, and 11 bases separated the two germline ends. Germline CDR1 and CDR2: WNHNN and SYGVQD (reference sequence). This CDR3 has 13 amino acids. In DNA, the CDR3 is TGCGCCAGCAGCGGTCAGGACAAAGAGACCCAGTACTTC. Translating it yields CASSGQDKETQYF.

The chain joins TRBV27 to TRBJ1-5; the D gene is possibly TRBD1 (5 bases). V was pared by 8 bases and J by 7 bases, with 15 bases between. The CDR3 spans 13 residues. The V gene's germline CDR1 is MNHEY and CDR2 SMNVEV (reference sequence). The CDR3 protein is CASGAGVGQPQHF. In DNA, the CDR3 is TGTGCCAGCGGGGCAGGAGTGGGACAGCCCCAGCATTTT.

This chain connects TRBV6-5 to TRBJ1-6, with D unresolved. The CDR3 sequence is 15 residues long. The germline V gene encodes CDR1 MNHEY and CDR2 SVGAGI. The V gene lost 5 bases and the J gene lost 9 bases, with 17 bases spanning the gap. The CDR3 nucleotides read TGTGCCAGCAGTCTAAACGAGGGCCGAGGTTCACCCCTCCACTTT. It encodes CASSLNEGRGSPLHF.

The chain combines TRBV5-6 with TRBJ1-2; tentatively, D is TRBD1 (6 bases). CDR1 and CDR2 from the germline V gene are SGHDT and YYEEEE. The V and J ends lost 0 bases and 7 bases respectively, with 19 bases between them. The length of the CDR3 is 16 residues. The CDR3 loop is CASSLVDSLITLGYTF. DNA of the CDR3: TGTGCCAGCAGCTTGGTGGACAGCCTCATCACCCTTGGCTACACCTTC.

In nucleotides, the CDR3 is TGTGCCAGCAGTCAGAGCGGAGGTAACTATGGCTACACCTTC. As protein: CASSQSGGNYGYTF. The rearrangement joins TRBV6-5 to TRBJ1-2; D is ambiguous. This CDR3 spans 14 amino acids. Per the germline V gene, CDR1 is MNHEY and CDR2 is SVGAGI. Trimming took off 5 bases at V and 1 base at J, with 11 bases between the two ends.

V and J are TRBV7-3 and TRBJ2-3, with a weak D call TRBD2 (7 bases). The V end lost 2 bases, the J end lost 0 bases, and 9 bases lay between the germline ends. This CDR3 has 15 residues. CDR1 and CDR2 from the germline V gene are SGHTA and FQGTGA. The DNA of the CDR3 is TGTGCCAGCAGCTTAGCGGGGGCTAGCACAGATACGCAGTATTTT. Translation gives CASSLAGASTDTQYF. Full variable domain (remainder filled in from reference TRBV7-3 and TRBJ2-3): GAGVSQTPSNKVTEKGKYVELRCDPISGHTALYWYRQSLGQGPEFLIYFQGTGAADDSGLPNDRFFAVRPEGSVSTLKIQRTERGDSAVYLCASSLAGASTDTQYFGPGTRLTVL.

V gene TRBV10-3 combines with J gene TRBJ1-5; 7 nucleotides match TRBD1. V trimming: 6 bases; J trimming: 2 bases; junction bases outside the gene matches: 1. CDR3 length equals 13 residues. CDR1 and CDR2 (germline): ENHRY, SYGVKD. The CDR3, as DNA: TGTGCCATCAGCGGGACAGGCAATCAGCCCCAGCATTTT. This codes for CAISGTGNQPQHF.

The genes are TRBV6-1 and TRBJ2-7; D not resolved. The V gene's germline CDR1 is MNHNS and CDR2 SASEGT. The CDR3 is 12 amino acids. The germline V and J ends were trimmed by 6 bases and 6 bases, with 12 bases remaining between them. CDR3 protein: CASSPLRFEQYF. For the CDR3, the DNA is TGTGCCAGCAGCCCCCTGCGGTTCGAGCAGTACTTC.

A few counts support this clone. The chain joins TRBV28 to TRBJ2-5; 7 bases match TRBD2. V shed 8 bases, J shed 0 bases, and the junction held 3 bases outside the gene matches. CDR1 and CDR2 from the germline V gene are MDHEN and SYDVKM. The CDR3 consists of 13 residues. CDR3 residues: CASLGRNQETQYF. In nucleotides, the CDR3 is TGTGCCAGCCTCGGGAGGAACCAAGAGACCCAGTACTTC.

This chain joins TRBV5-1 and TRBJ2-7, with TRBD2 identical over 7 bases. With 2 bases clipped from V and 1 base from J, the junction kept 6 bases outside the gene matches. The CDR3 length is 15 residues. From germline, CDR1 is SGHRS and CDR2 YFSETQ. The CDR3 protein is CASSFGGSPSYEQYF. The CDR3 nucleotides read TGCGCCAGCAGCTTTGGCGGGAGTCCATCCTACGAGCAGTACTTC.

The chain carries TRBV6-1 and TRBJ2-7; 9 bases agree with TRBD1. The V gene's germline CDR1 is MNHNS and CDR2 SASEGT. Unmatched junction bases numbered 17, after V lost 0 bases and J lost 2 bases. This CDR3 contains 20 residues. As DNA, the CDR3 is TGTGCCAGCAGTGAAGCTCCCGGGACAGGGACCGGGTTCAGACCCTACGAGCAGTACTTC. Translating it yields CASSEAPGTGTGFRPYEQYF.

The table lists this clone with a few counts. The chain has TRBV6-1 and TRBJ2-3, with a weak D call TRBD2 (6 bases). Germline V lookup: CDR1 MNHNS, CDR2 SASEGT. The CDR3 loop spans 14 amino acids. The V end was cut by 2 bases, the J end by 2 bases, with 8 bases between. CDR3 amino acids: CASSERDSTDTQYF. The CDR3 DNA reads TGTGCCAGCAGTGAAAGGGACTCCACAGATACGCAGTATTTT.

V and J are TRBV6-1 and TRBJ2-1; 9 bases are shared with TRBD1. V dropped 3 bases and J dropped 5; count of bases not matched to a gene: 8. This CDR3 spans 16 amino acids. Germline V gives CDR1 MNHNS, CDR2 SASEGT. The DNA for the CDR3 is TGTGCCAGCAGTGACTTCAGGGACAGGGCTAACAATGAGCAGTTCTTC. Translating gives CASSDFRDRANNEQFF.

This chain links TRBV30 with TRBJ2-5; D possibly corresponds to TRBD2 (6 bases). Deletions cut 0 bases from V and 5 bases from J, with 10 bases between. Germline loops: CDR1 GTSNPN, CDR2 SVGIG (reference sequence). The CDR3 extends over 13 amino acids. The DNA of the CDR3 is TGTGCCTGGAGTGTACGACGGGGGGAGACCCAGTACTTC. Protein: CAWSVRRGETQYF.

The chain combines TRBV18 with TRBJ1-2; the D is unclear. CDR3 size: 14 residues. The germline V and J ends were trimmed by 4 bases and 4 bases, with 13 bases remaining between them. CDR1 KGHSH and CDR2 LQKENI come from the germline V gene. CDR3 nucleotides: TGTGCCAGCTCACGAGATGACTTAGCCTATGGCTACACCTTC. The encoded protein is CASSRDDLAYGYTF.

J is TRBJ2-7 and V is TRBV28, with unresolved D. The CDR3 runs to 12 residues. V shed 5 bases and J shed 3 bases, with 8 bases lying between them. CDR1 is MDHEN, CDR2 SYDVKM, per germline. CDR3 sequence (DNA): TGTGCCAGCAGTCCCCCTTTCTACGAGCAGTACTTC. Translation: CASSPPFYEQYF.

This clone has only a few counts. The chain joins TRBV5-6 to TRBJ1-4; 8 positions match TRBD1. The trim removed 1 base at V and 5 bases at J, leaving 4 bases unmatched. CDR3 length: 15 residues. The germline CDR1 and CDR2 sequences are SGHDT and YYEEEE. Written as DNA, the CDR3 is TGTGCCAGCAGCTTGAAGCAGGGGGCGAATGAAAAACTGTTTTTT. It translates to CASSLKQGANEKLFF.

The chain combines TRBV19 with TRBJ2-1; D call uncertain. This CDR3 contains 15 residues. The V end was cut by 9 bases, the J end by 3 bases, with 18 bases between. Germline assignment: CDR1 LNHDA and CDR2 SQIVND (reference sequence). CDR3 in amino acids: CARHPRGTLYNEQFF. The DNA of the CDR3 is TGTGCCAGGCACCCCCGAGGAACCCTCTACAATGAGCAGTTCTTC.

The V call is TRBV19, the J call TRBJ2-7; 8 positions agree with TRBD2. Unmatched junction bases numbered 7, after V lost 9 bases and J lost 3 bases. The germline CDR1 and CDR2 sequences are LNHDA and SQIVND (reference sequence). The CDR3 extends over 13 amino acids. This CDR3 is CASKAGVNYEQYF. CDR3 coding DNA: TGTGCCAGCAAAGCGGGGGTGAACTACGAGCAGTACTTC.

The chain links TRBV19 to TRBJ1-2, with D tentatively TRBD1 (6 bases). Trimming left V 5 bases short and J 7 bases short, with 17 bases between. The CDR3 is 14 amino acids. Germline values: CDR1 LNHDA, CDR2 SQIVND (reference sequence). For the CDR3, the DNA is TGTGCCAGTAGTCCCCGGACAGCGGGAGCTGGCTACACCTTC. Translating it yields CASSPRTAGAGYTF.

CDR3 in amino acids: CASSLAGYYEQYF. DNA of the CDR3: TGTGCCAGCAGCTTGGCAGGATACTACGAGCAGTACTTC. The chain has TRBV5-4 and TRBJ2-7; no clear D gene. Germline CDR1 SGHNT, CDR2 YYREEE (reference sequence). The length of the CDR3 is 13 residues. V lost 0 bases and J 3 bases, leaving 7 bases between the germline ends.

This chain uses TRBV2 with TRBJ2-1; TRBD2 aligns across 12 bases. The germline V gene has CDR1 SNHLY and CDR2 FYNNEI. The CDR3 has 15 amino acids. V shed 5 bases and J 7 bases; nucleotides not matched to a gene: 6. In nucleotides, the CDR3 is TGTGCCAGCAGTCCCGGACTAGCGGGACTTAATGAGCAGTTCTTC. It specifies CASSPGLAGLNEQFF.

The chain employs TRBV4-2 and TRBJ1-4; 7 bases agree with TRBD1. Trimming cost V 4 bases and J 11 bases; bases outside gene matches: 10. The CDR3 is made up of 14 amino acids. The V gene's germline CDR1 is LGHNA and CDR2 YNFKEQ. The CDR3 sequence is CASSRDREVVKLFF. The DNA for the CDR3 is TGTGCCAGCAGCCGCGACAGGGAGGTTGTGAAACTGTTTTTT.

V gene TRBV2 combines with J gene TRBJ1-1; 8 nucleotides align to TRBD1. The CDR3 is 13 amino acids. CDR1 SNHLY and CDR2 FYNNEI come from the germline V gene. J was trimmed by 6 bases and V by 7 bases; bases with no gene match: 7. The CDR3 spells CASMTGVGAEAFF. CDR3 sequence (DNA): TGTGCCAGCATGACAGGGGTAGGGGCTGAAGCTTTCTTT.

The V gene is TRBV11-3, the J gene TRBJ2-1; D is uncertain. Between the trimmed V and J ends, which lost 5 bases and 5 bases, there was a span of 13 bases. The germline CDR1 and CDR2 sequences are SGHNT and YENEEA. The CDR3 has 14 amino acids. The CDR3 DNA reads TGTGCCAGCAGCCCCGGTGGGCCTGACAATGAGCAGTTCTTC. Its translation is CASSPGGPDNEQFF.